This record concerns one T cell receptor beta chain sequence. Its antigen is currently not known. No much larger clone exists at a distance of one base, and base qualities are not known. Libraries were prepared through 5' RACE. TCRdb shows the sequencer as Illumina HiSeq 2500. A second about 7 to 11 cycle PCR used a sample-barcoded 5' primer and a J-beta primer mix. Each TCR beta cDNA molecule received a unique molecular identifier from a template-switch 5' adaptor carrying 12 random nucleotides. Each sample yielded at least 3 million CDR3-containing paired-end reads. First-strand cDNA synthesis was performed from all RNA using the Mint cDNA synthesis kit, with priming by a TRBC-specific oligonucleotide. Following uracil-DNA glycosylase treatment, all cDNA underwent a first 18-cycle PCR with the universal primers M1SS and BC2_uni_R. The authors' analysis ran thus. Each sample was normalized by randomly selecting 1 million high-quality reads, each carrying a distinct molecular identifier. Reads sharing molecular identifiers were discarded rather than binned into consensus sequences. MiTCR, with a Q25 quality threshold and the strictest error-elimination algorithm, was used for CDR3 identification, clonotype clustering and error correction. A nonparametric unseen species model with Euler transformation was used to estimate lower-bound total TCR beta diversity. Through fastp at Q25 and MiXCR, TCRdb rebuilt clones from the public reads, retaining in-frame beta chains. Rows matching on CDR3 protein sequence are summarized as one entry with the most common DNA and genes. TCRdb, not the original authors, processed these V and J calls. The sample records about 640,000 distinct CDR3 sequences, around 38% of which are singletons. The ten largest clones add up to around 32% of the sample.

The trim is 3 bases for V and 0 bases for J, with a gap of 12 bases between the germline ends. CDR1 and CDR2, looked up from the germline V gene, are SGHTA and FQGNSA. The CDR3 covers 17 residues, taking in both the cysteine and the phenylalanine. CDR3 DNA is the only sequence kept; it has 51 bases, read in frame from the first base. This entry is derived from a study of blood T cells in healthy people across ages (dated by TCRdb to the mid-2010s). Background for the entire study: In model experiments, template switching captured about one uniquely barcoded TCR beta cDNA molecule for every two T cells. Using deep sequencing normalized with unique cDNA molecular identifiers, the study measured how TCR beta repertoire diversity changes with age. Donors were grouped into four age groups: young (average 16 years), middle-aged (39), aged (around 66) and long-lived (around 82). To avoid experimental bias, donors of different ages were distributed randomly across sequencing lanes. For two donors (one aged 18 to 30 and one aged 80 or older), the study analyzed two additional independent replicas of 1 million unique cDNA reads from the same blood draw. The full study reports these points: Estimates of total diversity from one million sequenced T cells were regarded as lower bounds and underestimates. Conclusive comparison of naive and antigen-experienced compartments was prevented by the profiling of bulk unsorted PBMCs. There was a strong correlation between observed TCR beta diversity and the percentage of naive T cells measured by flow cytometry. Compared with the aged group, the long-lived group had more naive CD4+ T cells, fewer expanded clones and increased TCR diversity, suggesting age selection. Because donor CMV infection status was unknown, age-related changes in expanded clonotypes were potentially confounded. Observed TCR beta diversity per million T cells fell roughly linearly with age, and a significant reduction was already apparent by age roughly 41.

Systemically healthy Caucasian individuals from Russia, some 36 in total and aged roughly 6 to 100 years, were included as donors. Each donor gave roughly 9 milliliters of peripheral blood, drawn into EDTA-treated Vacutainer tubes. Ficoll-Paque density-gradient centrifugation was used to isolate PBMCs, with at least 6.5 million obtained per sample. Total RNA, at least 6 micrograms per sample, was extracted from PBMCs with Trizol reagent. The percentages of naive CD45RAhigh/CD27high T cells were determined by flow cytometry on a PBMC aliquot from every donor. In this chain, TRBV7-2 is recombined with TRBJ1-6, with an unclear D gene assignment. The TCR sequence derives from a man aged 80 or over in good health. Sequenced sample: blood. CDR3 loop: CASSFVGAGSYNSPLHF. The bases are TGTGCCAGCAGCTTTGTGGGAGCCGGCTCCTATAATTCACCCCTCCACTTT.